This TCR beta chain was sequenced during a study of monozygotic twins with inflammatory bowel disease. Overall study findings and caveats: Twins with IBD had fewer clonotypes in common with others than healthy twins, particularly during disease activity.

Looked up from germline, CDR1 is SGHTA and CDR2 is FQGNSA. This CDR3 spans 16 amino acids. Each CDR3 protein gets one entry in TCRdb, which reprocessed the 5' RACE reads and gives no DNA. The sample has about 200,000 distinct CDR3 sequences; the top ten hold roughly 7.7%. With respect to this clonotype: Its antigen is undetermined.

This clonotype was sampled from a human donor with ulcerative colitis or Crohn's disease, or a healthy co-twin of an affected twin (not recorded which). The sample consisted of blood. The chain couples TRBV7-2 to TRBJ2-2; the TCRdb call, TRBD1, lacks DNA for checking. The chain's CDR3 is CASSEQGAGNTGELFF.